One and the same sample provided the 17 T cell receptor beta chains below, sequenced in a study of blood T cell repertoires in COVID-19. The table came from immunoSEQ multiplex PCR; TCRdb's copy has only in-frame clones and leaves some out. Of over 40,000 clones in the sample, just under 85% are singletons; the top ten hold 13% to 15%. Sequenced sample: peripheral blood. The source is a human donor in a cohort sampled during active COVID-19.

The chain's CDR3 is CASRGDGYTDTQYF. In DNA, the CDR3 is TGTGCCAGTAGAGGAGACGGATACACAGATACGCAGTATTTT. The chain joins TRBV19 to TRBJ2-3; D is unclear. The CDR3 runs 14 residues. Trimming took off 6 bases at V and 2 bases at J, with 12 bases between the two ends. Germline CDR1 is LNHDA and CDR2 is SQIVND (reference sequence).

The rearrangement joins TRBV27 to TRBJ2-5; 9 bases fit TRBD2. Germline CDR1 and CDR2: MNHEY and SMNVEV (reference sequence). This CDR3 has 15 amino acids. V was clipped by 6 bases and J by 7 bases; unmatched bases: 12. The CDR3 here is CASSGLAGIQGTQYF. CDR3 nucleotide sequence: TGTGCCAGCAGCGGGCTAGCGGGGATCCAGGGGACCCAGTACTTC.

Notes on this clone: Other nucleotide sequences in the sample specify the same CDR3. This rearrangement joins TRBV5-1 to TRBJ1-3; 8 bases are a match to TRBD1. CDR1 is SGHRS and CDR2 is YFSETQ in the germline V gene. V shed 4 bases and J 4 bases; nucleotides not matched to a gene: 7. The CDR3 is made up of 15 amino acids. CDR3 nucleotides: TGCGCCAGCAGCCTTTGGACAGGGACAGGAAACACCATATATTTT. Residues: CASSLWTGTGNTIYF.

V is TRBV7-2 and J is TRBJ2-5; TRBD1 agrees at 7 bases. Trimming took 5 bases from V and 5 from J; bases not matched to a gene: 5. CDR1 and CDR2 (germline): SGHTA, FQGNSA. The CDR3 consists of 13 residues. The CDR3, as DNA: TGTGCCAGCAGCGCCCAGGGACAGGAGACCCAGTACTTC. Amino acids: CASSAQGQETQYF. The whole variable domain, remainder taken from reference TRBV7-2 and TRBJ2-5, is GAGVSQSPSNKVTEKGKDVELRCDPISGHTALYWYRQSLGQGLEFLIYFQGNSAPDKSGLPSDRFSAERTGGSVSTLTIQRTQQEDSAVYLCASSAQGQETQYFGPGTRLLVL.

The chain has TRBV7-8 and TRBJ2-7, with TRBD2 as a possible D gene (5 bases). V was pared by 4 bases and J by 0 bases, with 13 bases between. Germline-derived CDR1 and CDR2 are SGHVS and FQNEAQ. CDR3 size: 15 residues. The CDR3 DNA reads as TGTGCCAGCAGCTCCCCTTGGACTGCCTCCTACGAGCAGTACTTC. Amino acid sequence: CASSSPWTASYEQYF.

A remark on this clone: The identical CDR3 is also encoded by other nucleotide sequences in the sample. CDR3 region: CASSESRARTGELFF. The DNA of the CDR3 is TGTGCCAGCAGTGAATCCAGGGCGAGGACCGGGGAGCTGTTTTTT. The chain has TRBV6-1 and TRBJ2-2, with D perhaps TRBD1 (5 bases). The CDR3 runs to 15 residues. CDR1 MNHNS and CDR2 SASEGT come from the germline V gene. With 2 bases removed from V and 5 bases from J, the gap between germline ends came to 12 bases.

CDR3 nucleotide sequence: TGCGCCAGCAGCCTGAACCCGGGGGATGGGTATGGCTACACCTTC. It codes for CASSLNPGDGYGYTF. This chain connects TRBV5-1 to TRBJ1-2, with a possible D match to TRBD1 (5 bases). Germline CDR1 is SGHRS and CDR2 is YFSETQ. CDR3 length equals 15 residues. Between the trimmed V and J ends, which lost 4 bases and 5 bases, there was a span of 18 bases.

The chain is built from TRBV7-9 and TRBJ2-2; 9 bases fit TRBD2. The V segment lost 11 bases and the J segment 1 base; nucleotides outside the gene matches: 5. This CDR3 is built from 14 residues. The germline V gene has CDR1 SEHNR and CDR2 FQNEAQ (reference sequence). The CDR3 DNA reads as TGTGCCGGTAAGACTAGCGGGAACACCGGGGAGCTGTTTTTT. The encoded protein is CAGKTSGNTGELFF.

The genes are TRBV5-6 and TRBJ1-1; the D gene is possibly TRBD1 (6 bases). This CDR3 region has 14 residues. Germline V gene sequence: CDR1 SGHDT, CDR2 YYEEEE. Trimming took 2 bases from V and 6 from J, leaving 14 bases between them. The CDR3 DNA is TGTGCCAGCAGCTTTGAGAGGGGGAGTGCTGAAGCTTTCTTT. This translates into CASSFERGSAEAFF.

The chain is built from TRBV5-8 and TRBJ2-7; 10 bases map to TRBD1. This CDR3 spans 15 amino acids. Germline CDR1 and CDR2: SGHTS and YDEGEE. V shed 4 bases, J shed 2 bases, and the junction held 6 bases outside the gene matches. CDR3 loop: CASSTSGTGAYEQYF. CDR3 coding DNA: TGTGCCAGCAGCACCTCGGGGACAGGGGCCTACGAGCAGTACTTC.

The CDR3 DNA follows: TGTGCCAGCCCCGGGGGTATCAAGCGTATAAGAAGGGAGGGATACTTAACCGGGGAGCTGTTTTTT. This translates into CASPGGIKRIRREGYLTGELFF. The chain couples TRBV21-1 to TRBJ2-2; the table's D call of TRBD2 was not tested on the DNA. TRBV21-1 is shown as a pseudogene. The CDR3 contains 22 residues.

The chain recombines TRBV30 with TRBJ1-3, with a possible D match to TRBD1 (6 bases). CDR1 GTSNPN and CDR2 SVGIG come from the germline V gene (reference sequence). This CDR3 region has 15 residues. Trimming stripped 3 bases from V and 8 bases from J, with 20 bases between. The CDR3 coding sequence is TGTGCCTGGAGCTTCCAGGGGCGCGTGGTAGACACCATATATTTT. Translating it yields CAWSFQGRVVDTIYF.

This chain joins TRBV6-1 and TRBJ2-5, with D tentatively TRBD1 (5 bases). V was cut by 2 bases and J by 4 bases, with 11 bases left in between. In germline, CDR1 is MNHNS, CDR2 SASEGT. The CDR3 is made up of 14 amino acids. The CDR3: CASSEQGWGETQYF. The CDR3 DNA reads TGTGCCAGCAGTGAACAGGGTTGGGGAGAGACCCAGTACTTC.

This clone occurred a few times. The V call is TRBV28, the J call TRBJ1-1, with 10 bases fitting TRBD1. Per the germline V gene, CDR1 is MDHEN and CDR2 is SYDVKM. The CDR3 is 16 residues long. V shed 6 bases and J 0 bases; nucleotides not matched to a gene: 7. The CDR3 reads CASSLTGGMVNTEAFF. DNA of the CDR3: TGTGCCAGCAGCCTGACAGGGGGCATGGTGAACACTGAAGCTTTCTTT.

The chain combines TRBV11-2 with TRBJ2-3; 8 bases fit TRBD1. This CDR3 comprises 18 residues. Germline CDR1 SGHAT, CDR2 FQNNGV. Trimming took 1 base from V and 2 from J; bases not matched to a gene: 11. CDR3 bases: TGTGCCAGCAGCTTAGGGCCGGGACAGGTCCTTATCACAGATACGCAGTATTTT. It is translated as CASSLGPGQVLITDTQYF.

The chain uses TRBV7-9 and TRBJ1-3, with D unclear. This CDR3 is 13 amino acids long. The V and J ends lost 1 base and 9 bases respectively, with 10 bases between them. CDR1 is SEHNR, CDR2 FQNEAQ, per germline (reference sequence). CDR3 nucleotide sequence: TGTGCCAGCAGCTTAGGGGCTGACGGCACCATATATTTT. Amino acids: CASSLGADGTIYF. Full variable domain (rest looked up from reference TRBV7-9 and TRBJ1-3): DTGVSQNPRHKITKRGQNVTFRCDPISEHNRLYWYRQTLGQGPEFLTYFQNEAQLEKSRLLSDRFSAERPKGSFSTLEIQRTEQGDSAMYLCASSLGADGTIYFGEGSWLTVV.

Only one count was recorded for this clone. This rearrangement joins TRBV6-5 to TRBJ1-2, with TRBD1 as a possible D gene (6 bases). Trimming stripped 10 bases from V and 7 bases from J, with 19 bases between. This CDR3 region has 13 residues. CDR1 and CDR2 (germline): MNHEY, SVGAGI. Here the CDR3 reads CATPGQNVVGYTF. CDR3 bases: TGTGCCACCCCGGGACAAAATGTGGTTGGCTACACCTTC.